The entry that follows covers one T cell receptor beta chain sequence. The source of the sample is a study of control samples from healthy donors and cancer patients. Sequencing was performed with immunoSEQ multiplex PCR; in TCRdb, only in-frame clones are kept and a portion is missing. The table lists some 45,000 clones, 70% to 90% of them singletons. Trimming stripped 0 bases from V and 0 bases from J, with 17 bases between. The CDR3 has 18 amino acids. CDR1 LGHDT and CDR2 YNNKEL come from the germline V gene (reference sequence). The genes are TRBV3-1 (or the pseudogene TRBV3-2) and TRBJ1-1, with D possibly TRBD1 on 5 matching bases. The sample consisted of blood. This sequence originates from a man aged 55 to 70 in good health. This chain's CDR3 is CASSQDRADYSMNTEAFF. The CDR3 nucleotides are TGTGCCAGCAGCCAAGACAGGGCTGACTATTCTATGAACACTGAAGCTTTCTTT.